This T cell receptor beta chain was documented in a study of T cell changes during pregnancy in multiple sclerosis. Only in-frame clones appear in the TCRdb table, and some are missing; sequencing was by immunoSEQ multiplex PCR. The sample shows under 50,000 clones, roughly 93% of them seen only once. The J segment lost 3 bases and the V segment lost 3 bases, leaving 13 bases of the junction unmatched. The CDR3 consists of 18 residues. Per germline, CDR1 PRHDT and CDR2 FYEKMQ (reference sequence). The TCR comes from a female donor with multiple sclerosis, enrolled in a pregnancy study. The starting material was CD8+ T cells from peripheral blood mononuclear cells, obtained in the third trimester of pregnancy. V and J are TRBV13 and TRBJ1-4; 7 bases line up with TRBD1. The CDR3 is CASSFGTAPNQANEKLFF. CDR3 nucleotides: TGTGCCAGCAGCTTTGGGACAGCCCCCAATCAGGCTAATGAAAAACTGTTTTTT.